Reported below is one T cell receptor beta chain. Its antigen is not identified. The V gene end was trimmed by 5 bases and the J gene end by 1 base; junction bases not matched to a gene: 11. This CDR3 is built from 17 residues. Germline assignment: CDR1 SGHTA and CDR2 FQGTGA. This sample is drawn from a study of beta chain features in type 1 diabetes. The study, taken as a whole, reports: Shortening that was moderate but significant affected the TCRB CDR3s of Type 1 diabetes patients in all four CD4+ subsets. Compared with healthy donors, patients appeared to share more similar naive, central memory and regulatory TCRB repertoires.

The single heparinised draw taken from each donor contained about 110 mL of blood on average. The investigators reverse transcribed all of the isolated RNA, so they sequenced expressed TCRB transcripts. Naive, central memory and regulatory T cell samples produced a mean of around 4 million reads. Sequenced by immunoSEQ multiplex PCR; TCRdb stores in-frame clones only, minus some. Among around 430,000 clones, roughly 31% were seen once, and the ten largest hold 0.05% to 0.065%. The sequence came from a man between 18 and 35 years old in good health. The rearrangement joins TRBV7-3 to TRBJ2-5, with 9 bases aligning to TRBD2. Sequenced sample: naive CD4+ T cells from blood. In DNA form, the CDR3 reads TGTGCCAGCAGCCTAGCTCTGCTAGCGGGAATCCAAGAGACCCAGTACTTC. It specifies CASSLALLAGIQETQYF.